Listed here is a single T cell receptor beta chain. The data are from a study of T cells in pancreatic ductal adenocarcinoma. Surgery without prior neoadjuvant therapy was the treatment of the selected pancreatic ductal adenocarcinoma patients. Data came from immunoSEQ multiplex PCR; TCRdb stores just in-frame clones and leaves some out. The sample shows over 100,000 clones, 90% to 95% of them seen only once. This CDR3 is built from 14 residues. The ends were cut back, 1 base at V and 0 bases at J, with 7 bases in the middle. Germline CDR1 LNHDA, CDR2 SQIVND (reference sequence). V usage is TRBV19 and J usage is TRBJ2-7; D gene uncertain. This sequence originates from a human donor with pancreatic ductal adenocarcinoma. Specimen: PBMCs. In DNA, the CDR3 is TGTGCCAGTAGTATAGGGGCCATCTCCTACGAGCAGTACTTC. Translated: CASSIGAISYEQYF.